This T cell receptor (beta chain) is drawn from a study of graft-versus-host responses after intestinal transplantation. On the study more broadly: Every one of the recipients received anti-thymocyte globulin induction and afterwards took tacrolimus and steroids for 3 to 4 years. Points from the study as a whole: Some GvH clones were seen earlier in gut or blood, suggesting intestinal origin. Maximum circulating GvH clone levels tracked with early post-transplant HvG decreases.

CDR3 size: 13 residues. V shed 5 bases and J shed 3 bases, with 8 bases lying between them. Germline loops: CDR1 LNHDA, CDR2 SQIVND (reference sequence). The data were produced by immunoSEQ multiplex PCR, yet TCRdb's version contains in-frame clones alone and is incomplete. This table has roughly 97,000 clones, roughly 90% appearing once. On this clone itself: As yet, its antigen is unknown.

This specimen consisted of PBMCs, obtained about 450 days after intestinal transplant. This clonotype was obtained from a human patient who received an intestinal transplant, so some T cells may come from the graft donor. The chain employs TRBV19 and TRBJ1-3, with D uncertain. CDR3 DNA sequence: TGTGCCAGTAGTTCGGGTGGTGGAAACACCATATATTTT. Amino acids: CASSSGGGNTIYF.